This T cell receptor beta chain was observed in a study of Ad26.COV2.S vaccination and SARS-CoV-2 variants. Here immunoSEQ multiplex PCR was the method, and the copy in TCRdb shows in-frame clones only, minus some. The sample includes some 330,000 clones, approximately 87% seen only once; the top ten take 4.5% to 7%. The ends were cut back, 1 base at V and 1 base at J, with 16 bases in the middle. The CDR3 has 17 amino acids. Germline lookup yields CDR1 LGHNA and CDR2 YNFKEQ. The treatment denotes: about 20 received Ad26.COV2.S at low or high dose, single or two shots; 5 received placebo; per-sample allocation not given. Sampling took place 63 days after the first vaccine or placebo injection.

The sequencing here drew on peripheral blood, taken in a trial of Ad26.COV2.S vaccine versus placebo. This sequence originates from a person between 18 and 60 years old who received the Ad26.COV2.S COVID-19 vaccine or a placebo. This sequence joins TRBV4-2 and TRBJ2-5, with D unclear. The CDR3 DNA sequence: TGTGCCAGCAGCCAAGTGGTTCGGCTAGGACCCCAAGAGACCCAGTACTTC. Translating it yields CASSQVVRLGPQETQYF.